Presented here are 18 T cell receptor beta chains from one specimen sequenced in a study of T cell responses to AZD1222 COVID-19 vaccine. Libraries were prepared by immunoSEQ multiplex PCR; TCRdb keeps only in-frame clonotypes and omits some of them. The repertoire consists of 150,000 to 200,000 clones, with around 92% occurring once and the leading ten covering roughly 1.4%. Sequencing was performed on peripheral blood, taken on day 0 of AZD1222 vaccination. The receptors come from an adult in good health.

The chain employs TRBV5-4 and TRBJ2-2; D call uncertain. This CDR3 is 14 amino acids long. V lost 2 bases and J 7 bases, leaving 12 bases between the germline ends. Per germline, CDR1 SGHNT and CDR2 YYREEE (reference sequence). The CDR3 loop is CASSFHGEHGELFF. In DNA, the CDR3 is TGTGCCAGCAGCTTTCATGGTGAACACGGGGAGCTGTTTTTT. Full variable domain (outside the CDR3, taken from reference TRBV5-4 and TRBJ2-2): ETGVTQSPTHLIKTRGQQVTLRCSSQSGHNTVSWYQQALGQGPQFIFQYYREEENGRGNFPPRFSGLQFPNYSSELNVNALELDDSALYLCASSFHGEHGELFFGEGSRLTVL.

A word on this clone: One junction end does not reproduce the germline sequence, and a read error may be involved. The rearrangement joins TRBV19 to TRBJ2-4; D gene ambiguous. Per the germline V gene, CDR1 is LNHDA and CDR2 is SQIVND (reference sequence). This CDR3 comprises 14 residues. The CDR3, as DNA: TGTGCCAGTAGTATAGGTGGTTTGACATCCCTGGTGGTCTTC. It codes for CASSIGGLTSLVVF.

The V and J genes are TRBV19 and TRBJ1-4; D is uncertain. Trimming stripped 7 bases from V and 2 bases from J, with 17 bases between. Germline V gene sequence: CDR1 LNHDA, CDR2 SQIVND (reference sequence). The CDR3 loop spans 16 amino acids. The CDR3 is CASMKRKPPTNEKLFF. The DNA for the CDR3 is TGTGCCAGTATGAAAAGAAAGCCTCCGACTAATGAAAAACTGTTTTTT.

The J gene is TRBJ1-5, the V gene TRBV7-2; D unresolved. Germline CDR1 is SGHTA and CDR2 is FQGNSA. The CDR3 contains 12 residues. Trimming took off 5 bases at V and 9 bases at J, with 11 bases between the two ends. CDR3 in DNA: TGTGCCAGCAGCACAATCGGACGGCCCCAGCATTTT. Its translation is CASSTIGRPQHF.

CDR3 region: CASRPSGGTEAFF. The CDR3 DNA reads as TGCGCCAGCAGACCTTCAGGGGGCACTGAAGCTTTCTTT. The V gene is TRBV5-1, the J gene TRBJ1-1, with 7 bases lining up with TRBD1. Unmatched junction bases numbered 5, after V lost 5 bases and J lost 4 bases. The CDR3 runs 13 residues. Germline V CDR1 and CDR2: SGHRS, YFSETQ.

The rearrangement uses TRBV7-2 and TRBJ1-2; 10 bases fit TRBD1. Trimming removed 5 bases from V and 4 bases from J; junction bases left unmatched: 7. This CDR3 contains 15 residues. CDR1 and CDR2 (germline): SGHTA, FQGNSA. CDR3 loop: CASSKGTGAVYGYTF. CDR3 coding DNA: TGTGCCAGCAGCAAAGGGACAGGGGCTGTCTATGGCTACACCTTC.

The rearrangement uses TRBV5-4 and TRBJ2-7, with no clear D. Per the germline V gene, CDR1 is SGHNT and CDR2 is YYREEE (reference sequence). The CDR3 extends over 12 amino acids. The V gene lost 1 base and the J gene lost 2 bases, with 4 bases spanning the gap. In DNA, the CDR3 is TGTGCCAGCAGCTTGCCCCCCTACGAGCAGTACTTC. As protein: CASSLPPYEQYF.

J is TRBJ2-1 and V is TRBV9; D is possibly TRBD2 (5 bases). Germline V gene sequence: CDR1 SGDLS, CDR2 YYNGEE. The V gene lost 0 bases and the J gene lost 0 bases, with 7 bases spanning the gap. The CDR3 totals 15 residues. The CDR3 region has the DNA TGTGCCAGCAGCGTAGGGAGGCTCTCCTACAATGAGCAGTTCTTC. Amino acids: CASSVGRLSYNEQFF.

This sequence joins TRBV5-1 and TRBJ2-3; D not certain. Germline CDR1 and CDR2: SGHRS and YFSETQ. The CDR3 has 12 residues. V was pared by 1 base and J by 2 bases, with 2 bases between. CDR3 nucleotide sequence: TGCGCCAGCAGCTTGAACACAGATACGCAGTATTTT. This translates into CASSLNTDTQYF.

The chain combines TRBV28 with TRBJ1-6; TRBD1 matches at 8 bases. This CDR3 region has 16 residues. V shed 5 bases and J 3 bases; nucleotides not matched to a gene: 6. The germline CDR1 and CDR2 sequences are MDHEN and SYDVKM. The CDR3 is CASSAPGGLYNSPLHF. Written as DNA, the CDR3 is TGTGCCAGCAGTGCGCCAGGGGGCCTCTATAATTCACCCCTCCACTTT.

The chain joins TRBV7-3 to TRBJ1-1; 8 positions agree with TRBD1. The CDR3 contains 12 residues. Trimming at V came to 8 bases and at J to 1 base, leaving 0 bases not matched to a gene. Germline V gene data show CDR1 as SGHTA and CDR2 as FQGTGA. The CDR3 nucleotides read TGTGCCAGCGGGACAGGGAACACTGAAGCTTTCTTT. This gives the protein CASGTGNTEAFF.

This sequence joins TRBV25-1 and TRBJ2-2; 10 nucleotides match TRBD1. Germline V gene data show CDR1 as MGHDK and CDR2 as SYGVNS. Trimming cost V 4 bases and J 4 bases; bases outside gene matches: 9. The CDR3 loop spans 17 amino acids. Here the CDR3 reads CASSADDRGLGTGELFF. The CDR3 bases are TGTGCCAGCAGTGCGGACGACAGGGGGCTGGGCACCGGGGAGCTGTTTTTT.

This chain's CDR3 is CASSAPNTGELFF. The CDR3 nucleotides read TGTGCCAGCAGTGCGCCCAACACCGGGGAGCTGTTTTTT. V gene TRBV2 combines with J gene TRBJ2-2; D is ambiguous. V was pared by 4 bases and J by 2 bases, with 5 bases between. The CDR3 is 13 amino acids. The germline CDR1 and CDR2 sequences are SNHLY and FYNNEI.

V and J are TRBV19 and TRBJ1-3, with 12 bases matching TRBD1. Per germline, CDR1 LNHDA and CDR2 SQIVND (reference sequence). This CDR3 region has 17 residues. V trimming: 9 bases; J trimming: 4 bases; junction bases outside the gene matches: 13. CDR3 sequence: CASSRGQGASGGNTIYF. DNA of the CDR3: TGTGCCAGCTCCAGGGGACAGGGGGCATCGGGGGGAAACACCATATATTTT.

This clone appeared once. Different DNA sequences within this sample yield the same CDR3. The CDR3 spells CASSPGQGNQPQHF. The DNA for the CDR3 is TGTGCCAGCTCACCCGGACAGGGTAATCAGCCCCAGCATTTT. V usage is TRBV18 and J usage is TRBJ1-5, with 8 bases aligning to TRBD1. V gave up 3 bases and J gave up 4 bases; unmatched junction bases: 2. The CDR3 length is 14 residues. Germline-derived CDR1 and CDR2 are KGHSH and LQKENI.

The chain carries TRBV7-3 and TRBJ1-6, with 8 bases aligning to TRBD1. Germline CDR1 reads SGHTA; CDR2 reads FQGTGA. The CDR3 is 15 residues long. V lost 5 bases and J lost 5; bases outside the gene matches: 5. The CDR3 here is CASSLGQGNNSPLHF. The DNA of the CDR3 is TGTGCCAGCAGCCTCGGACAGGGTAATAATTCACCCCTCCACTTT.

This clone was picked up one time. The V and J genes are TRBV27 and TRBJ2-3; D gene ambiguous. CDR3 length: 12 amino acids. Trimming shortened V by 8 bases and J by 3 bases, and 9 bases separated the two germline ends. Germline V gives CDR1 MNHEY, CDR2 SMNVEV (reference sequence). Here the CDR3 DNA reads TGTGCCAGCGGACGGATAACAGATACGCAGTATTTT. Translation: CASGRITDTQYF.

The chain links TRBV27 to TRBJ1-1; D is uncertain. Per the germline V gene, CDR1 is MNHEY and CDR2 is SMNVEV (reference sequence). The V gene lost 3 bases and the J gene lost 5 bases, with 10 bases spanning the gap. This CDR3 region has 13 residues. The CDR3 region has the DNA TGTGCCAGCAGTTTTAAGGGAAGGACTGAAGCTTTCTTT. This translates into CASSFKGRTEAFF.